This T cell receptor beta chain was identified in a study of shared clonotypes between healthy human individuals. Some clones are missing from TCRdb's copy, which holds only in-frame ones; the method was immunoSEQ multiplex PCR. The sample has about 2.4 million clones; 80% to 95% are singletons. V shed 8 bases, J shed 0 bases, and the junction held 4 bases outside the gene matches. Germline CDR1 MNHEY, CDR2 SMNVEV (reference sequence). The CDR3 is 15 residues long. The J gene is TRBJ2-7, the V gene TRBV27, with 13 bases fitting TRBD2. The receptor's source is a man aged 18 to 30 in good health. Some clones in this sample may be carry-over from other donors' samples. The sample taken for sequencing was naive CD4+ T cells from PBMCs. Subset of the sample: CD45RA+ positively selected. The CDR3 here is CASRGLAGSSYEQYF. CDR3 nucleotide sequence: TGTGCCAGCCGGGGACTAGCGGGGAGCTCCTACGAGCAGTACTTC.